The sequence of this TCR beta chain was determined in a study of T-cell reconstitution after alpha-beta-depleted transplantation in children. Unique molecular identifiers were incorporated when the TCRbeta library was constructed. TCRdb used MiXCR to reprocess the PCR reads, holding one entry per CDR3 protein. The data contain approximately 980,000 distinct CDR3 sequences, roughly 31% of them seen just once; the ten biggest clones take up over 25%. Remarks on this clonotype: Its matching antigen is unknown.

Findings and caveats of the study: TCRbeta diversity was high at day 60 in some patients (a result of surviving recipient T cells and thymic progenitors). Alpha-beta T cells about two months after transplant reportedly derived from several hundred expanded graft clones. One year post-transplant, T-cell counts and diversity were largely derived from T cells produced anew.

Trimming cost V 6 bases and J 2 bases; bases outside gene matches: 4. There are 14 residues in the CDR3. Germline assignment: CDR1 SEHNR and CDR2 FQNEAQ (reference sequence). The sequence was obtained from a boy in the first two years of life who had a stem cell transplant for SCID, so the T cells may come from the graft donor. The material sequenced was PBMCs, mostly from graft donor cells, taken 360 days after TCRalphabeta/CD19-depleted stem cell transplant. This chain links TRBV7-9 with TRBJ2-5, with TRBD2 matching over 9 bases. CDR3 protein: CASRASGVQETQYF. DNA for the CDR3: TGTGCCAGCAGGGCTAGCGGGGTGCAAGAGACCCAGTACTTC.